The sequence of this TCR beta chain was determined in a study of blood T cell repertoires in COVID-19. Trimming at V came to 6 bases and at J to 7 bases, leaving 6 bases not matched to a gene. The CDR3 loop spans 14 amino acids. Germline V gives CDR1 MNHEY, CDR2 SMNVEV (reference sequence). TCRdb's copy holds only in-frame clones and misses some; the assay was immunoSEQ multiplex PCR. The table has approximately 110,000 clones, approximately 89% seen once; the top ten hold less than 3.5%. The gene calls are TRBV27 and TRBJ1-4; 9 bases fit TRBD1. Sequencing was done on a sample of peripheral blood. The sequence came from a woman aged 80 or over with COVID-19, enrolled during active disease. CDR3 residues: CASRGTGRGEKLFF. The CDR3 bases are TGTGCCAGCAGGGGGACAGGGAGGGGTGAAAAACTGTTTTTT.